These 15 T cell receptor beta chains were all obtained from the same sample, sequenced in a study of T-cell memory formation after mild COVID-19. TCRdb called the 5' RACE reads again in MiXCR, with one record for every CDR3 protein. The profile shows about 360,000 distinct CDR3 sequences, approximately 14% of them singletons. Sequencing was carried out using PBMCs or a T cell subset sorted from them (not recorded which). These receptors all stem from a man aged 18 to 30 who had mild COVID-19 (a few samples of this study predate the infection). Cell type and time point are not known.

There are many counts of this clonotype. The rearrangement uses TRBV6-1 and TRBJ1-1; no clear D gene. Germline lookup yields CDR1 MNHNS and CDR2 SASEGT. The germline V and J ends were trimmed by 7 bases and 4 bases, with 13 bases remaining between them. The CDR3 spans 13 residues. The CDR3 spells CASIFRAGTEAFF. The CDR3 nucleotides are TGTGCCAGCATCTTTCGTGCGGGCACTGAAGCTTTCTTT.

The table lists this clonotype with a few counts. The rearrangement joins TRBV12-3 or TRBV12-4 to TRBJ1-2; D perhaps matches TRBD1 (5 bases). Trimming removed 1 base at V and 7 bases at J, with 16 bases between. The CDR3 is made up of 15 amino acids. The CDR3 nucleotides read TGTGCCAGCAGTTTAGATGGGGGTTTCTTACTTGGCTACACCTTC. This codes for CASSLDGGFLLGYTF.

The V call is TRBV9, the J call TRBJ1-4; the D gene is possibly TRBD1 (6 bases). The CDR3 is 15 amino acids. Germline CDR1 is SGDLS and CDR2 is YYNGEE. V shed 4 bases and J shed 3 bases, with 13 bases lying between them. The CDR3 loop reads CASSPPGAANEKLFF. CDR3 sequence (DNA): TGTGCCAGCAGCCCTCCGGGGGCAGCTAATGAAAAACTGTTTTTT.

This clonotype showed up just a few times. V is TRBV9 and J is TRBJ1-1; D is possibly TRBD1 (6 bases). From germline, CDR1 is SGDLS and CDR2 YYNGEE. The CDR3 length is 13 residues. With 3 bases removed from V and 5 bases from J, the gap between germline ends came to 11 bases. CDR3 sequence reads: CASSEGDWTEAFF. The CDR3 coding sequence is TGTGCCAGCAGCGAGGGGGACTGGACTGAAGCTTTCTTT.

The gene calls are TRBV7-6 and TRBJ2-1; D assignment may be TRBD1 or TRBD2 (5 bases each). Trimming stripped 4 bases from V and 10 bases from J, with 8 bases between. The CDR3 length is 11 residues. Looked up from germline, CDR1 is SGHVS and CDR2 is FNYEAQ. This chain's CDR3 is CASSWGLEQFF. The CDR3 DNA reads as TGTGCCAGCAGCTGGGGGTTGGAGCAGTTCTTC.

V and J are TRBV7-6 and TRBJ2-5; no definite D call. Trimming stripped 2 bases from V and 7 bases from J, with 26 bases between. CDR1 and CDR2 from the germline V gene are SGHVS and FNYEAQ. CDR3 length: 18 residues. The DNA for the CDR3 is TGTGCCAGCAGCTTATTTGGTATTGGGGTTTTTAGTGGCGGGACCCAGTACTTC. It translates to CASSLFGIGVFSGGTQYF.

The count of this clonotype is one. The chain recombines TRBV7-3 with TRBJ1-1; D not resolved. CDR3 length: 13 residues. V lost 4 bases and J lost 6, with 12 bases in between. Germline lookup yields CDR1 SGHTA and CDR2 FQGTGA. CDR3 nucleotide sequence: TGTGCCAGCAGCTCACGTGCAGGCCCTGAAGCTTTCTTT. Its translation: CASSSRAGPEAFF.

V is TRBV7-6 and J is TRBJ2-2; D is possibly TRBD1 (5 bases). Trimming shortened V by 3 bases and J by 4 bases, and 12 bases separated the two germline ends. Germline lookup yields CDR1 SGHVS and CDR2 FNYEAQ. The CDR3 loop spans 15 amino acids. The CDR3 region is CASSFRQLLTGELFF. The CDR3, as DNA: TGTGCCAGCAGCTTCAGACAGCTACTCACCGGGGAGCTGTTTTTT.

Notes on this clonotype: At one of its ends the junction is not consistent with the germline gene, which may arise from a read error. This rearrangement joins TRBV20-1 to TRBJ1-5; a possible D gene is TRBD1 (5 bases). This CDR3 is 12 amino acids long. From germline, CDR1 is DFQATT and CDR2 SNEGSKA (reference sequence). CDR3 protein: CSARGGSQAQHF. Written as DNA, the CDR3 is TGCAGTGCTAGAGGGGGGAGTCAGGCCCAGCATTTT.

This clonotype came up many times. This rearrangement joins TRBV7-6 to TRBJ2-7, with D maybe TRBD2 (6 bases). The CDR3 spans 15 residues. Germline V gene data show CDR1 as SGHVS and CDR2 as FNYEAQ. Trimming left V 6 bases short and J 0 bases short, with 15 bases between. This CDR3 is CASSWGSGSSYEQYF. For the CDR3, the DNA is TGTGCCAGCAGTTGGGGTAGCGGTAGCTCCTACGAGCAGTACTTC. The complete variable domain, with remaining parts taken from reference TRBV7-6 and TRBJ2-7, reads GAGVSQSPRYKVTKRGQDVALRCDPISGHVSLYWYRQALGQGPEFLTYFNYEAQQDKSGLPNDRFSAERPEGSISTLTIQRTEQRDSAMYRCASSWGSGSSYEQYFGPGTRLTVT.

The V call is TRBV9, the J call TRBJ2-6, with D possibly TRBD1 on 5 matching bases. Germline values: CDR1 SGDLS, CDR2 YYNGEE. V dropped 6 bases and J dropped 1 base, with 8 bases sitting between them. This CDR3 has 14 residues. The CDR3 DNA is TGTGCCAGCACCAGACAGTCTGGGGCCAACGTCCTGACTTTC. It is translated as CASTRQSGANVLTF. Combining the CDR3 with reference TRBV9 and TRBJ2-6 gives the whole variable domain DSGVTQTPKHLITATGQRVTLRCSPRSGDLSVYWYQQSLDQGLQFLIQYYNGEERAKGNILERFSAQQFPDLHSELNLSSLELGDSALYFCASTRQSGANVLTFGAGSRLTVL.

This clonotype was seen just once. The chain recombines TRBV6-5 with TRBJ1-1, with D possibly being TRBD1 (6 bases). From germline, CDR1 is MNHEY and CDR2 SVGAGI. The CDR3 totals 17 residues. The V end lost 0 bases, the J end lost 0 bases, and 14 bases lay between the germline ends. The DNA for the CDR3 is TGTGCCAGCAGTTACTCCTTATTAGGGGACATGAACACTGAAGCTTTCTTT. This encodes CASSYSLLGDMNTEAFF.

This clonotype was counted at least ten times. The gene calls are TRBV7-9 and TRBJ1-5; TRBD1 might be the D (5 bases). From germline, CDR1 is SEHNR and CDR2 FQNEAQ (reference sequence). V lost 1 base and J 3 bases, leaving 7 bases between the germline ends. The CDR3 extends over 14 amino acids. Here the CDR3 DNA reads TGTGCCAGCAGCTTAGAGGACACCAATCAGCCCCAGCATTTT. The encoded protein is CASSLEDTNQPQHF.

The chain has TRBV5-6 and TRBJ1-2, with a weak D call TRBD1 (6 bases). The CDR3 runs 15 residues. Germline V CDR1 and CDR2: SGHDT, YYEEEE. The V and J ends lost 4 bases and 3 bases respectively, with 16 bases between them. The CDR3 DNA follows: TGTGCCAGCAGCCCGGGTCTCGAGGGGGACTATGGCTACACCTTC. Its protein product is CASSPGLEGDYGYTF.

This clonotype occurred many times. V and J are TRBV4-1 and TRBJ2-2; a weak D match, TRBD2 (6 bases). V was clipped by 1 base and J by 6 bases, with 15 bases between them. The germline gives CDR1 MGHRA, CDR2 YSYEKL. There are 16 residues in the CDR3. This CDR3 reads CASSQVRSGRPGELFF. The CDR3 region has the DNA TGCGCCAGCAGCCAAGTAAGGAGCGGGCGCCCCGGGGAGCTGTTTTTT.